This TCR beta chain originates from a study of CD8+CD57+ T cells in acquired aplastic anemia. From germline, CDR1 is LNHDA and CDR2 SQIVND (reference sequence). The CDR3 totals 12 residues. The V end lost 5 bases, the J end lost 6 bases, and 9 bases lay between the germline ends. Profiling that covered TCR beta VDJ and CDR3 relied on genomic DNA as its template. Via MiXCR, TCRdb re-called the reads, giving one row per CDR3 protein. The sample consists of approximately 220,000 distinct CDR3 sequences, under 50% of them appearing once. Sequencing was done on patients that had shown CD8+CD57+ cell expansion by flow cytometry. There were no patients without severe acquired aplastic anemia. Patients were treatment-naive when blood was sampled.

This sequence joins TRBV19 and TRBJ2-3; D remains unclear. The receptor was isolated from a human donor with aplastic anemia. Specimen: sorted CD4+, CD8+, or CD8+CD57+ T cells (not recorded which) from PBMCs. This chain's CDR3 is CASSVRDDTQYF. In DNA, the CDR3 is TGTGCCAGTAGTGTGAGAGATGATACGCAGTATTTT.